The TCR beta chain described here comes from a study of cytomegalovirus exposure and HLA in healthy donors. Study at large: Earlier work reported roughly 120 million unique TCR beta sequences from approximately 180 million T cells.

In the PCR, 60 Vbeta and 13 Jbeta primers were used. Measured with immunoSEQ multiplex PCR; TCRdb has only the in-frame clones, and not every one. Of around 140,000 clones listed, about 80% are singletons. This clone has just a few counts. The receptor was isolated from a woman in her sixties in good health and CMV-seropositive. The sample taken for sequencing was PBMCs.

The CDR3: CASSRRTSGGGAKNIQYF. CDR3 bases: TGTGCCAGCAGCCGACGGACTAGCGGCGGTGGAGCCAAAAACATTCAGTACTTC. This chain connects TRBV5-4 to TRBJ2-4; 10 bases agree with TRBD2. Trimming cost V 4 bases and J 0 bases; bases outside gene matches: 10. Looked up from germline, CDR1 is SGHNT and CDR2 is YYREEE (reference sequence). The CDR3 has 18 residues.